A selection of T cell receptor beta chains follows, all from one sample in a study of control samples from healthy donors and cancer patients. Method: immunoSEQ multiplex PCR; TCRdb's copy keeps in-frame clones and lacks some. Altogether 65,000 to 75,000 clones are present, about 90% being singletons, with the ten largest covering 4%. Sequencing used blood. Receptors originate from a woman aged 45 to 65 in good health. Each CDR3 is given with its conserved first and last residue. D genes are given only for firm matches. Clone sizes are given selectively: once, few, many, or a class where the clone is expanded.

V	size	D	J	CDR3	DNA
TRBV5-1	-	-	TRBJ2-5	CASSLATAPSEETQYF	TGCGCCAGCAGCTTGGCCACGGCCCCGAGCGAGGAGACCCAGTACTTC
TRBV19	-	-	TRBJ1-1	CASSISPMNTEAFF	TGTGCCAGTAGTATAAGCCCCATGAACACTGAAGCTTTCTTT
TRBV3-1/TRBV3-2	-	-	TRBJ2-3	CASSQEAASGTQYF	TGTGCCAGCAGCCAAGAGGCAGCCTCGGGTACGCAGTATTTT
TRBV29-1	-	TRBD1	TRBJ2-5	CSVVPDRAGKTQYF	TGCAGCGTTGTCCCGGACAGGGCGGGGAAGACCCAGTACTTC
TRBV30	-	-	TRBJ2-1	CAWSNWGAYNEQFF	TGTGCCTGGAGTAATTGGGGGGCTTACAATGAGCAGTTCTTC
TRBV13	-	TRBD1	TRBJ2-7	CASSFDRVAYEQYF	TGTGCCAGCAGCTTTGACAGGGTGGCCTACGAGCAGTACTTC
TRBV19	once	TRBD2	TRBJ2-1	CASSTGGTSGYLAQFF	TGTGCCAGTAGTACTGGGGGGACTAGCGGGTATCTTGCGCAGTTCTTC
TRBV7-2	-	-	TRBJ2-7	CASSFGTGIRSYEQYF	TGTGCCAGCAGCTTCGGTACAGGGATTCGTTCCTACGAGCAGTACTTC
TRBV7-9	-	-	TRBJ2-3	CASSLRGVKGGRTDTQYF	TGTGCCAGCAGCTTAAGAGGAGTAAAAGGAGGACGCACAGATACGCAGTATTTT
TRBV9	-	-	TRBJ2-7	CASSVGGSYEQYF	TGTGCCAGCAGCGTAGGGGGGTCCTACGAGCAGTACTTC
TRBV4-1	-	-	TRBJ1-6	CASSQAPSSYNSPLHF	TGCGCCAGCAGCCAAGCACCGAGCTCCTATAATTCACCCCTCCACTTT
TRBV18	-	-	TRBJ1-1	CASSSITGFLGTEAFF	TGTGCCAGCTCATCGATTACAGGGTTTCTTGGGACTGAAGCTTTCTTT
TRBV5-1	-	-	TRBJ2-1	CASSAIIVGMGNEQFF	TGCGCCAGCAGCGCAATCATAGTGGGGATGGGCAATGAGCAGTTCTTC
TRBV5-1	-	-	TRBJ2-1	CASSLGDRYYNEQFF	TGCGCCAGCAGCTTGGGGGACCGCTACTACAATGAGCAGTTCTTC